This T cell receptor (beta chain) was profiled in a study of a mutant IDH1 vaccine in newly diagnosed glioma. Turning to the study itself: Vaccine administration was initiated 4-6 weeks following radiotherapy alone, or with temozolomide cycles. Treatment recipients were 62.5% male and around 40% female, and their mean age was around 40 years.

CDR3 length equals 14 residues. The ends lost 2 bases at V and 1 base at J; junction bases unmatched: 3. Germline V gene lookup returns CDR1 GTSNPN and CDR2 SVGIG (reference sequence). Measured with immunoSEQ multiplex PCR; TCRdb has only the in-frame clones, and not every one. The sample yields under 40,000 clones, 80% seen once. Time point indicated: week 35, safety follow-up. Doses consisted of 300 ug of mutant IDH1 20-mer peptide each, paired with topical imiquimod. This clone was observed a handful of times. The antigen remains undetermined. This clonotype was obtained from a middle-aged man with glioma. Some clones in this sample may be carry-over from other donors' samples. The sample was PBMCs, taken from a glioma patient whose treatment included an IDH1 peptide vaccine. The V and J genes are TRBV30 and TRBJ1-1, with 8 bases lining up with TRBD1. Here the CDR3 reads CAWSTGTGNTEAFF. The CDR3 DNA is TGTGCCTGGAGTACCGGGACAGGGAACACTGAAGCTTTCTTT.